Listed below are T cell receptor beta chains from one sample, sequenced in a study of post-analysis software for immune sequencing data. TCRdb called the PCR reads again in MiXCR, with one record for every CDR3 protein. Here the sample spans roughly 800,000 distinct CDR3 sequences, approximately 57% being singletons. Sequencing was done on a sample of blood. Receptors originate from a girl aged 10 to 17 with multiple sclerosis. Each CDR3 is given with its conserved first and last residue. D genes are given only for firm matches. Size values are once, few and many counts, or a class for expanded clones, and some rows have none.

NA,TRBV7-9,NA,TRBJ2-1,CASSHLTYYNEQFF,TGTGCCAGCAGCCATTTGACCTATTACAATGAGCAGTTCTTC
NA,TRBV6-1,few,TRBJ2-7,CASSENGAYYEQYF,TGTGCCAGCAGTGAAAACGGAGCATACTACGAGCAGTACTTC
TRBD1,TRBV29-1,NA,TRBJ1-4,CSAAWTGRGEKLFF,TGCAGCGCCGCCTGGACAGGGCGAGGAGAAAAACTGTTTTTT
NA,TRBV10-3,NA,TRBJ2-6,CAITGGSGANVLTF,TGTGCCATCACGGGCGGTTCCGGGGCCAACGTCCTGACTTTC
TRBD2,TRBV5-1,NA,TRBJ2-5,CASSLGHSGRGETQYF,TGCGCCAGCAGCTTGGGGCATAGCGGGCGCGGGGAGACCCAGTACTTC
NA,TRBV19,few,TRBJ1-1,CASSTYRVGTEAFF,TGTGCCAGTAGTACTTACAGGGTTGGCACTGAAGCTTTCTTT
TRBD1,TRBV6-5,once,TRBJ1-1,CASRSFGTGNTEAFF,TGTGCCAGCAGATCCTTTGGGACAGGGAACACTGAAGCTTTCTTT
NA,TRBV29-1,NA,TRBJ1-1,CSVEGGRTEAFF,TGCAGCGTTGAAGGGGGGCGCACTGAAGCTTTCTTT
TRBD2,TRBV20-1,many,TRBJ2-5,CSASLGGGVGETQYF,TGCAGTGCTAGTCTCGGCGGGGGGGTTGGGGAGACCCAGTACTTC
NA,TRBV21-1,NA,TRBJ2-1,CASREASSIEGVENEQFF,TGTGCCAGCCGGGAGGCGTCTAGCATAGAAGGGGTGGAAAATGAGCAGTTCTTC
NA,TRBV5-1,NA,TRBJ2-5,CASSLGGIGETQYF,TGCGCCAGCAGCTTGGGAGGGATCGGAGAGACCCAGTACTTC
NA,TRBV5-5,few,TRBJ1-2,CASSTGLVRGYTF,TGTGCCAGCAGCACGGGGTTGGTGCGTGGCTACACCTTC
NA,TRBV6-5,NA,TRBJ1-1,CAGSYRDPLGNTEAFF,TGTGCCGGCAGTTACCGCGACCCCCTAGGGAACACTGAAGCTTTCTTT
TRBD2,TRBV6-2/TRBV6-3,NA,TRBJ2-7,CASSSPRLAGGYEQYF,TGTGCCAGCAGTTCGCCTAGACTAGCGGGAGGCTACGAGCAGTACTTC
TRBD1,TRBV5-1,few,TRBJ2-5,CASSLAGTGAETQYF,TGCGCCAGCAGCTTGGCCGGGACAGGGGCCGAGACCCAGTACTTC
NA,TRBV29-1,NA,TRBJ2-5,CSTKQETQYF,TGCAGCACGAAGCAAGAGACCCAGTACTTC
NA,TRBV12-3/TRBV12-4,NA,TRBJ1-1,CASSLSGGKNTEAFF,TGTGCCAGCAGTTTATCTGGGGGGAAAAACACTGAAGCTTTCTTT
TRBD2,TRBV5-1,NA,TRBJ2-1,CASADGSGRPYEQFF,TGCGCCAGCGCCGACGGAAGCGGGAGGCCATACGAGCAGTTCTTC
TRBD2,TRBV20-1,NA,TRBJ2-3,CSASFAGGVTDTQYF,TGCAGTGCTAGCTTTGCCGGGGGGGTGACAGATACGCAGTATTTT
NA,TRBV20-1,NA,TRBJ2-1,CSARGLASGYNEQFF,TGCAGTGCTAGAGGGTTGGCGTCTGGGTACAATGAGCAGTTCTTC
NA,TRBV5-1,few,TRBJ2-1,CTSTKTQGQDEQFF,TGCACCAGCACGAAGACACAGGGTCAAGATGAGCAGTTCTTC
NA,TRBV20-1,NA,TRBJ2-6,CSARDPDSGANVLTF,TGCAGTGCTAGAGATCCGGACTCTGGGGCCAACGTCCTGACTTTC
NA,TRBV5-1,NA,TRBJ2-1,CASRNSGTSPNEQFF,TGCGCCAGTCGGAACTCCGGGACTTCCCCCAATGAGCAGTTCTTC
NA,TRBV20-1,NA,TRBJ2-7,CSALIAVSSYEQYF,TGCAGTGCCCTTATAGCGGTTAGCTCCTACGAGCAGTACTTC
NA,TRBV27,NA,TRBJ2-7,CASSFGPMGEQYF,TGTGCCAGCAGTTTTGGACCCATGGGTGAGCAGTACTTC
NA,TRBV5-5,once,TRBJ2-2,CASSLETTNTGELFF,TGTGCCAGCAGCTTGGAGACGACGAACACCGGGGAGCTGTTTTTT
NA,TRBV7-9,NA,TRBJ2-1,CASSSRNERALYNEQFF,TGTGCCAGCAGCTCCCGTAACGAGAGGGCTCTGTACAATGAGCAGTTCTTC
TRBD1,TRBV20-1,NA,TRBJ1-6,CSAAQGKVPPLHF,TGCAGTGCGGCACAGGGGAAGGTGCCACCCCTCCACTTT
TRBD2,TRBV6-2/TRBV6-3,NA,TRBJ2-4,CASSYPGQIASGRYF,TGTGCCAGCAGTTACCCCGGTCAAATTGCTAGCGGGAGGTACTTC
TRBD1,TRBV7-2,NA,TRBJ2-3,CASSLERGRITDTQYF,TGTGCCAGCAGCTTAGAAAGGGGGCGCATCACAGATACGCAGTATTTT
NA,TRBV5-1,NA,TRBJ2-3,CASSLGTTVDTQYF,TGCGCCAGCAGCTTGGGGACGACAGTAGATACGCAGTATTTT
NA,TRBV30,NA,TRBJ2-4,CAFGDKNIQYF,TGTGCCTTTGGGGACAAAAACATTCAGTACTTC
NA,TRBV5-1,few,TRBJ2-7,CASTSDRYEQYF,TGCGCCAGCACTTCAGACCGATACGAGCAGTACTTC
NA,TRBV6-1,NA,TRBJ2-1,CASSPRDSRSYNEQFF,TGTGCCAGCAGTCCCAGGGACTCCCGCTCCTACAATGAGCAGTTCTTC
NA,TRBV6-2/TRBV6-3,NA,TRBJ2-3,CASSLDASTDTQYF,TGTGCCAGCAGTTTAGACGCTAGCACAGATACGCAGTATTTT
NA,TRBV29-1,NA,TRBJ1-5,CSVEVPGVSQPQHF,TGCAGCGTTGAAGTCCCCGGGGTTAGTCAGCCCCAGCATTTT
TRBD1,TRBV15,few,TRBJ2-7,CATSRQGVSSEQYF,TGTGCCACCAGCAGACAGGGGGTGAGCTCCGAGCAGTACTTC
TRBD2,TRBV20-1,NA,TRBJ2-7,CSARPRTSWYEQYF,TGCAGTGCTAGACCCAGGACTAGCTGGTACGAGCAGTACTTC
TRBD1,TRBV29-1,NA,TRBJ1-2,CSVEAKTGQTFYGYTF,TGCAGCGTTGAAGCTAAGACGGGACAGACCTTCTATGGCTACACCTTC
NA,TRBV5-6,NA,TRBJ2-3,CASSLYGEDTQYF,TGTGCCAGCAGCTTGTATGGGGAAGATACGCAGTATTTT
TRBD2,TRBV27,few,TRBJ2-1,CATLGGSGSEQFF,TGTGCCACCCTGGGGGGGAGCGGGAGTGAGCAGTTCTTC
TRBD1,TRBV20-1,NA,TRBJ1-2,CSARESTGRGYTF,TGCAGTGCTAGAGAATCGACAGGGCGAGGCTACACCTTC
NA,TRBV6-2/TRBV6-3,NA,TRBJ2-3,CASSYSSTRGGSPDTQYF,TGTGCCAGCAGTTACTCGAGTACCAGGGGGGGATCCCCAGATACGCAGTATTTT
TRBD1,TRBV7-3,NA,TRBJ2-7,CASSLNGPGQGYEQYF,TGTGCCAGCAGCTTAAATGGTCCGGGACAGGGCTACGAGCAGTACTTC
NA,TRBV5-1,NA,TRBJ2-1,CASSLAPRQTVNEQFF,TGCGCCAGCAGCTTGGCCCCGAGACAGACCGTCAATGAGCAGTTCTTC
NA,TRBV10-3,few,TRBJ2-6,CAISPGLSGANVLTF,TGTGCCATCAGTCCAGGGCTCTCTGGGGCCAACGTCCTGACTTTC
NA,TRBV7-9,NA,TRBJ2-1,CASSPRDGTDNEQFF,TGTGCCAGCAGCCCGAGGGACGGGACGGACAATGAGCAGTTCTTC
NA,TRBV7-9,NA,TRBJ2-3,CASSLARPSPEARSTDTQYF,TGTGCCAGCAGCTTAGCCCGCCCTAGCCCAGAGGCTCGGAGCACAGATACGCAGTATTTT
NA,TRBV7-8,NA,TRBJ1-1,CASSLEGQRSTEAFF,TGTGCCAGCAGCTTAGAAGGACAGCGTAGTACTGAAGCTTTCTTT
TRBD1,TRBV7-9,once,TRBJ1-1,CASSPAGDRYTEAFF,TGTGCCAGCAGCCCCGCCGGGGACAGATACACTGAAGCTTTCTTT
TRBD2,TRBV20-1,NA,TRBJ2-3,CSARDLLATPDTQYF,TGCAGTGCTAGGGACCTACTAGCGACCCCAGATACGCAGTATTTT
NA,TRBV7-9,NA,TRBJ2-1,CASSLEALGNEQFF,TGTGCCAGCAGCTTAGAGGCACTGGGGAATGAGCAGTTCTTC
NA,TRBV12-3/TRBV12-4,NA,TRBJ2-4,CASSLGSGTGAREQYF,TGTGCCAGCAGTTTAGGCTCCGGGACGGGGGCGAGAGAGCAGTACTTC
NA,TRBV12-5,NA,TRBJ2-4,CASGLPIGAVDIQYF,TGTGCTAGTGGTTTGCCCATCGGAGCTGTGGACATTCAGTACTTC
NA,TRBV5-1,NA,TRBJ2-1,CASSPYGTSVSSYNEQFF,TGCGCCAGCAGCCCCTATGGGACCAGCGTTAGCTCCTACAATGAGCAGTTCTTC
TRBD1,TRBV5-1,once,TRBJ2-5,CASSVKPGGETQYF,TGCGCCAGCAGCGTGAAGCCAGGGGGAGAGACCCAGTACTTC
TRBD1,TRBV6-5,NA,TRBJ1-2,CASSLTGGDGYGYTF,TGTGCCAGCAGCCTGACAGGGGGCGACGGCTATGGCTACACCTTC
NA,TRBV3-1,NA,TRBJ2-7,CASSRAEVSYEQYF,TGTGCCAGCAGCCGTGCCGAGGTTTCCTACGAGCAGTACTTC
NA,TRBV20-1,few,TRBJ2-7,CSAYAGTLAYEQYF,TGCAGTGCCTATGCCGGGACGCTAGCCTACGAGCAGTACTTC
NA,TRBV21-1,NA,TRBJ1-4,CASSTRYRATNEKLFF,TGTGCCAGCAGCACCCGATACAGGGCAACTAATGAAAAACTGTTTTTT